Listed below are T cell receptor beta chains from one sample, sequenced in a study of T cell responses to AZD1222 COVID-19 vaccine. Repertoires were generated with immunoSEQ multiplex PCR, while TCRdb's copy carries only in-frame clones and drops some. The sample has 80,000 to 90,000 clones; about nine tenths are singletons. Sequencing used peripheral blood, obtained on day 0 of AZD1222 vaccination. The receptors come from an adult in good health. Both conserved end residues are part of each CDR3. D genes are given only for firm matches. Clone sizes are given selectively: once, few, many, or a class where the clone is expanded.

TRBV4-3	-	14	-	TRBJ1-3	TGCGCCAGCAGCCAGAACAGGGCTGGAAACACCATATATTTT	CASSQNRAGNTIYF
TRBV7-2	-	15	-	TRBJ1-5	TGTGCCAGCAGCTTAGTGGCCGATTGGACGCAGCCCCAGCATTTT	CASSLVADWTQPQHF
TRBV12-3/TRBV12-4	-	12	-	TRBJ2-7	TGTGCCAGCAGTTTAAGCTCGGACGAGCAGTACTTC	CASSLSSDEQYF
TRBV3-1/TRBV3-2	TRBD2	15	-	TRBJ2-1	TGTGCCAGCAGCCAAGATATTAGCGGGAGCTCCGTGCAGTTCTTC	CASSQDISGSSVQFF
TRBV7-2	-	12	once	TRBJ2-3	TGTGCCAGCAGCTCCTTCCGGGAAACGCAGTATTTT	CASSSFRETQYF
TRBV10-2	TRBD1	15	-	TRBJ1-5	TGCGCCAGCAGTGACGACAGGGGCGGCAATCAGCCCCAGCATTTT	CASSDDRGGNQPQHF
TRBV7-2	-	17	-	TRBJ1-5	TGTGCCAGCAGCCCTAGGGGGGGAGGTTGGGACAATCAGCCCCAGCATTTT	CASSPRGGGWDNQPQHF
TRBV18	-	17	-	TRBJ1-3	TGTGCCAGCTCACCACCGGTCACAGCCGCTTCTGGAAACACCATATATTTT	CASSPPVTAASGNTIYF
TRBV4-3	TRBD1	15	-	TRBJ1-2	TGCGCCAGCAGCCCTTGGACAGGGGGCGCCGATGGCTACACCTTC	CASSPWTGGADGYTF
TRBV6-6	TRBD1	12	-	TRBJ2-1	TGTGCCAGTAACTCCAGGGGGACTGAGCAGTTCTTC	CASNSRGTEQFF
TRBV28	-	13	-	TRBJ1-4	TGTGCCAGCAAGAACCTAGGGGGGGAAAAACTGTTTTTT	CASKNLGGEKLFF
TRBV5-1	TRBD2	17	-	TRBJ2-2	TGCGCCAGCAGCTCACCGGGACTAGCGTTCGGTGCCGGGGAGCTGTTTTTT	CASSSPGLAFGAGELFF
TRBV7-2	TRBD2	16	-	TRBJ2-2	TGTGCCAGCAGCCCTGATGCGGGGGCGAACACCGGGGAGCTGTTTTTT	CASSPDAGANTGELFF
TRBV5-1	TRBD1	16	-	TRBJ1-1	TGCGCCAGCAGCTTAGGACAGGGGGCTGTGAACACTGAAGCTTTCTTT	CASSLGQGAVNTEAFF
TRBV3-1/TRBV3-2	-	15	-	TRBJ2-2	TGTGCCAGCACGGCCCCAGGGTCGAACACCGGGGAGCTGTTTTTT	CASTAPGSNTGELFF
TRBV5-5	TRBD1	15	-	TRBJ1-5	TGTGCCAGTTCTGGGACAGGGGCACCCAATCAGCCCCAGCATTTT	CASSGTGAPNQPQHF
TRBV5-5	TRBD1	15	-	TRBJ2-2	TGTGCCAGCAGCTGGGGACAGGGGGCGTCCGGGGAGCTGTTTTTT	CASSWGQGASGELFF
TRBV5-1	TRBD2	16	-	TRBJ2-3	TGCGCCAGCAGCACTAGCGGGGGGGCTCGCACAGATACGCAGTATTTT	CASSTSGGARTDTQYF
TRBV6-5	-	14	-	TRBJ1-5	TGTGCCAGCAGCCTAGCCGGGAGGGGTCAGCCCCAGCATTTT	CASSLAGRGQPQHF
TRBV2	-	13	-	TRBJ1-2	TGTGCCAGCAGTCGATCGGAGTACTATGGCTACACCTTC	CASSRSEYYGYTF
TRBV7-9	-	14	once	TRBJ1-3	TGTGCCAGCAGCTTAGCGGGATCGGGAAACACCATATATTTT	CASSLAGSGNTIYF
TRBV7-2	-	13	-	TRBJ2-5	TGTGCCAGCAGCCGGACGGAACAAGAGACCCAGTACTTC	CASSRTEQETQYF
TRBV6-1	TRBD1	13	-	TRBJ1-5	TGTGCCAGCACTGAACAACAGGGGCAGCCCCAGCATTTT	CASTEQQGQPQHF